Listed below are T cell receptor beta chains from one sample, sequenced in a study of OX40 agonist ivuxolimab in advanced cancers. This table comes from immunoSEQ multiplex PCR, and its TCRdb copy is limited to in-frame clones, with some not included. The repertoire consists of tens of thousands of clones, with 85% to 95% occurring once and the leading ten covering about 2.6%. This specimen consisted of CD4+ or CD8+ T cells sorted from blood, obtained in a trial of the OX40 agonist ivuxolimab. The receptors derive from an adult with an advanced solid tumor such as melanoma, head and neck, liver or kidney cancer. CDR3s include the opening cysteine and the closing phenylalanine or tryptophan. The D gene is left open where the match is weak. Rows may omit the clone size; those that give it use once, few, many or a size class.

J gene,D gene,clone size,V gene,CDR3 protein,CDR3 DNA
TRBJ1-4,.,.,TRBV10-3,CAIGQVEGSGEKLFF,TGTGCCATCGGCCAGGTGGAGGGAAGCGGGGAAAAACTGTTTTTT
TRBJ2-5,TRBD2,.,TRBV7-6,CASSQQSGLAGVETQYF,TGTGCCAGCAGCCAACAAAGTGGCCTAGCGGGGGTGGAGACCCAGTACTTC
TRBJ2-7,.,.,TRBV5-4,CASSLRGREQYF,TGTGCCAGCAGCTTGAGGGGCCGCGAGCAGTACTTC
TRBJ2-7,.,.,TRBV7-6,CASSLEAGSPSYEQYF,TGTGCCAGCAGCTTAGAGGCTGGGTCTCCTTCCTACGAGCAGTACTTC
TRBJ2-1,.,.,TRBV9,CASSGTYVGEQFF,TGTGCCAGCAGCGGCACCTACGTTGGCGAGCAGTTCTTC
TRBJ1-1,.,.,TRBV5-4,CASSIGGARTEAFF,TGTGCCAGCAGCATCGGTGGGGCGAGGACTGAAGCTTTCTTT
TRBJ1-5,.,.,TRBV19,CASTTGVQPQHF,TGTGCCAGTACAACAGGTGTGCAGCCCCAGCATTTT
TRBJ2-1,TRBD1,.,TRBV29-1,CSVGQGADEQFF,TGCAGCGTAGGACAGGGGGCCGATGAGCAGTTCTTC
TRBJ1-2,.,.,TRBV28,CASRVGGYGYTF,TGTGCCAGCCGAGTTGGGGGCTATGGCTACACCTTC
TRBJ2-5,TRBD2,.,TRBV7-2,CASSLEASGGETQYF,TGTGCCAGCAGCTTAGAAGCTAGCGGGGGAGAGACCCAGTACTTC
TRBJ1-5,TRBD1,.,TRBV5-4,CASSTGGDNQPQHF,TGTGCCAGCAGCACAGGGGGTGACAATCAGCCCCAGCATTTT
TRBJ2-2,.,.,TRBV5-3,CASSLAEGSGELFF,TGTGCCAGCAGCTTGGCGGAGGGTTCCGGGGAGCTGTTTTTT
TRBJ2-1,TRBD2,.,TRBV7-9,CASPELAVWGEQFF,TGTGCCAGCCCGGAACTAGCGGTTTGGGGTGAGCAGTTCTTC
TRBJ2-1,TRBD2,.,TRBV6-1,CASSDGGGLGEQFF,TGTGCCAGCAGTGACGGCGGGGGGCTGGGTGAGCAGTTCTTC
TRBJ1-1,.,.,TRBV29-1,CSVAYGEAFF,TGCAGCGTTGCGTACGGTGAAGCTTTCTTT
TRBJ1-4,.,once,TRBV30,CAWRNIIGRGREKLFF,TGTGCCTGGAGAAATATAATAGGTCGTGGCCGCGAAAAACTGTTTTTT
TRBJ2-7,TRBD2,once,TRBV5-1,CASSPGEREDSYEQYF,TGCGCCAGCAGCCCCGGGGAGCGGGAGGACTCCTACGAGCAGTACTTC
TRBJ2-7,.,.,TRBV7-9,CASSLSDRPYEQYF,TGTGCCAGCAGCTTATCCGACAGACCCTACGAGCAGTACTTC
TRBJ2-6,.,.,TRBV27,CAAGSDKGYSGANVLTF,TGTGCCGCCGGGTCGGATAAGGGTTACTCTGGGGCCAACGTCCTGACTTTC
TRBJ2-7,.,.,TRBV5-1,CASSLDRSYEQYF,TGCGCCAGCAGCTTGGATAGGTCCTACGAGCAGTACTTC
TRBJ2-3,TRBD1,.,TRBV5-1,CASSLTGATDTQYF,TGCGCCAGCAGCTTGACAGGGGCCACAGATACGCAGTATTTT
TRBJ2-5,TRBD1,.,TRBV5-6,CASNTGTGVLETQYF,TGTGCCAGCAATACCGGGACAGGGGTTTTAGAGACCCAGTACTTC
TRBJ2-7,.,.,TRBV5-4,CASSLEGEGMRSRYEQYF,TGTGCCAGCAGCTTGGAAGGAGAGGGGATGAGGTCCCGCTACGAGCAGTACTTC
TRBJ1-1,.,.,TRBV29-1,CSVDRGAEAFF,TGCAGCGTTGATAGGGGGGCTGAAGCTTTCTTT
TRBJ2-7,.,once,TRBV4-1,CASSQDGAETYEQYF,TGCGCCAGCAGCCAAGATGGGGCGGAGACCTACGAGCAGTACTTC
TRBJ2-2,.,.,TRBV2,CASRGFSGELFF,TGTGCCAGCCGGGGATTCTCCGGGGAGCTGTTTTTT
TRBJ1-5,.,.,TRBV30,CAWSVVSGNQPQHF,TGTGCCTGGAGTGTAGTCTCAGGGAATCAGCCCCAGCATTTT
TRBJ2-7,.,once,TRBV11-2,CASSLYSYEQYF,TGTGCCAGCAGCTTATACAGCTACGAGCAGTACTTC
TRBJ2-5,.,.,TRBV4-3,CASSQDFPGRETQYF,TGCGCCAGCAGCCAAGATTTCCCGGGGCGGGAGACCCAGTACTTC
TRBJ2-1,TRBD2,.,TRBV4-1,CASQTILTGLAANEQFF,TGCGCCAGCCAGACGATATTAACGGGACTAGCGGCCAACGAGCAGTTCTTC
TRBJ2-1,.,.,TRBV13,CASTRDLAEQFF,TGTGCCAGCACCAGGGACCTGGCTGAGCAGTTCTTC
TRBJ2-2,TRBD2,.,TRBV18,CASSPPLAGPAGELFF,TGTGCCAGCTCACCACCCCTAGCGGGACCGGCCGGGGAGCTGTTTTTT
TRBJ2-7,TRBD1,.,TRBV7-9,CASSRPGQGYEQYF,TGTGCCAGCAGCCGACCGGGACAGGGGTACGAGCAGTACTTC
TRBJ2-7,.,.,TRBV29-1,CNVEAQTYEQYF,TGCAACGTTGAGGCACAGACCTACGAGCAGTACTTC
TRBJ1-2,TRBD1,few,TRBV4-3,CASSQARGRGSNYGYTF,TGCGCCAGCAGCCAAGCCAGGGGCAGGGGGTCCAACTATGGCTACACCTTC
TRBJ2-2,.,.,TRBV6-5,CASKVGYSGELFF,TGTGCCAGCAAAGTCGGATATTCCGGGGAGCTGTTTTTT
TRBJ1-4,.,.,TRBV6-5,CASSYSVDPEKLFF,TGTGCCAGCAGTTACTCAGTGGATCCTGAAAAACTGTTTTTT
TRBJ2-7,TRBD2,.,TRBV18,CASSPGPGTSRDEQYF,TGTGCCAGCTCACCTGGCCCGGGGACTAGCAGGGACGAGCAGTACTTC
TRBJ2-3,.,.,TRBV4-2,CASSQEQGGGPADTQYF,TGTGCCAGCAGCCAAGAACAGGGGGGAGGGCCCGCAGATACGCAGTATTTT